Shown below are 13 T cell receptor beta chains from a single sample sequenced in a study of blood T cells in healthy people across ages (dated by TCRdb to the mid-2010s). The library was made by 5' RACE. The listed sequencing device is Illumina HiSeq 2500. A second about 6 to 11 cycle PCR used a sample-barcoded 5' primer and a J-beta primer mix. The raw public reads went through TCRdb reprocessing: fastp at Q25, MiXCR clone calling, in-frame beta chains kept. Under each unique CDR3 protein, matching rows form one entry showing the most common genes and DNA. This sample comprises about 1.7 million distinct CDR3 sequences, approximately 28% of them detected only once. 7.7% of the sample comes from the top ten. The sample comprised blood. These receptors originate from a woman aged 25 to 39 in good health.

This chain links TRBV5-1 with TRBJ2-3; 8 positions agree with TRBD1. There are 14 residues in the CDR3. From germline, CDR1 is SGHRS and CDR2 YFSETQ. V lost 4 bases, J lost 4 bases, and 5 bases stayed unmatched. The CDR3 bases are TGCGCCAGCAGCCGGACAGGGAACGCAGATACGCAGTATTTT. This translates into CASSRTGNADTQYF.

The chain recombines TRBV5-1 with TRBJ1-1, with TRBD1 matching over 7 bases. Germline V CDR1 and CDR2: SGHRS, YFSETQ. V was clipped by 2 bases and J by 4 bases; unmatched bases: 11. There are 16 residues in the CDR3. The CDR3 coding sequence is TGCGCCAGCAGCTTAACCGGGACAGCGGGGGGCACTGAAGCTTTCTTT. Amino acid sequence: CASSLTGTAGGTEAFF.

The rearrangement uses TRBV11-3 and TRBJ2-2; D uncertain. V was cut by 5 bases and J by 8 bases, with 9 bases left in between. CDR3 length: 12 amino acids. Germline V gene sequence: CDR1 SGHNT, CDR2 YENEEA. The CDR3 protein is CASSRGLGELFF. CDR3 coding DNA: TGTGCCAGCAGCCGTGGTTTGGGGGAGCTGTTTTTT.

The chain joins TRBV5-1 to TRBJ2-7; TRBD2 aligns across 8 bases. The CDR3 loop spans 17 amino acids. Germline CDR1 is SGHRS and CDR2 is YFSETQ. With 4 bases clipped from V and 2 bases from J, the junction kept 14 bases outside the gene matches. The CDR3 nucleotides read TGCGCCAGCAGCCCCACCTCCCTGGCGGGAGGCACCTACGAGCAGTACTTC. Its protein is CASSPTSLAGGTYEQYF.

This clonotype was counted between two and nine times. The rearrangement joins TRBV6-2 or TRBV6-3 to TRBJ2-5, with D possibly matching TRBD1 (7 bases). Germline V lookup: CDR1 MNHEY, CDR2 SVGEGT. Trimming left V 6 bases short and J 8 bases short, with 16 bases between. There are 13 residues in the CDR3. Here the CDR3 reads CASRTGTEQTQYF. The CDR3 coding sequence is TGTGCCAGCAGGACAGGGACTGAACAAACCCAGTACTTC.

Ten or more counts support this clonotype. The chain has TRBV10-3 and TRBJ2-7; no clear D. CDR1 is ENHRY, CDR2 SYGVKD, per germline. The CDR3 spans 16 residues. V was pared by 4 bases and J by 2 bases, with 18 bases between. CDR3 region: CAISGVLSGGPYEQYF. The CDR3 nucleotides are TGTGCCATCAGTGGGGTCCTTTCTGGCGGACCCTACGAGCAGTACTTC.

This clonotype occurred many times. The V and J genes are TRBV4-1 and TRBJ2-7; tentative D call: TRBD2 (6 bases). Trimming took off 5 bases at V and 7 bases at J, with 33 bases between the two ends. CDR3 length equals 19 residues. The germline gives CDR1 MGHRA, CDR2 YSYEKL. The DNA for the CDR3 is TGCGCCAGCAGCGCATCAGAAGGGCGGAGGGCCCGGGATCCGTGGGAGCAGTACTTC. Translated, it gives CASSASEGRRARDPWEQYF.

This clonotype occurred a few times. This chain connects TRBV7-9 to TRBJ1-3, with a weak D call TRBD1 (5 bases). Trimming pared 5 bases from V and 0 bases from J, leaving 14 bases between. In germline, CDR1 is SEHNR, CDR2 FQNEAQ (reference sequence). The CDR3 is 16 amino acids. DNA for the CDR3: TGTGCCAGCAGCCACTATGACAGTAACTCTGGAAACACCATATATTTT. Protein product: CASSHYDSNSGNTIYF.

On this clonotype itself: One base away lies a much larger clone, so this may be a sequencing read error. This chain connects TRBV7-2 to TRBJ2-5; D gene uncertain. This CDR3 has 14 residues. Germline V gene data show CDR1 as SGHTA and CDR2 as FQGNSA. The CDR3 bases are TGTGCCAGCAGCTTAATTTGGCAACAAGAGACCCAGGACTTC. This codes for CASSLIWQQETQDF. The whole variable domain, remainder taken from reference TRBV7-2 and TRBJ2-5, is GAGVSQSPSNKVTEKGKDVELRCDPISGHTALYWYRQSLGQGLEFLIYFQGNSAPDKSGLPSDRFSAERTGGSVSTLTIQRTQQEDSAVYLCASSLIWQQETQDFGPGTRLLVL.

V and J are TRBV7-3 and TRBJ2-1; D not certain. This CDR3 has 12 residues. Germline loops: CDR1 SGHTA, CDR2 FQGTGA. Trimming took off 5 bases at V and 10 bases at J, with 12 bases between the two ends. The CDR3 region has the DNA TGTGCCAGCAGCCCCCCCTCGATGGAGCAGTTCTTC. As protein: CASSPPSMEQFF.

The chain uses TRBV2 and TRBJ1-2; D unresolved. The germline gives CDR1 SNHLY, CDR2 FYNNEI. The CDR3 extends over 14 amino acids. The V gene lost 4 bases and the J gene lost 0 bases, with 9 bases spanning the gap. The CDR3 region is CASSGAAANYGYTF. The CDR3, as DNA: TGTGCCAGCAGTGGGGCGGCTGCTAACTATGGCTACACCTTC.

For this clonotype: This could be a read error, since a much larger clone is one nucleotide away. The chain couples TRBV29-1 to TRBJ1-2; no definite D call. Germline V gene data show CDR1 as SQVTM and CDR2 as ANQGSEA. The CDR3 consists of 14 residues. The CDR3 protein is CNDLDDGGSDGYTF. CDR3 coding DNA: TGCAACGACCTCGACGATGGAGGTTCGGATGGCTACACCTTC.

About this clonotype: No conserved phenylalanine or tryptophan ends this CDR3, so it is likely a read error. The CDR3 DNA reads as TGCAGCGTTGAAGATTCAGCAGTTGGGCATACGCAGTATTCT. Its translation: CSVEDSAVGHTQYS. The chain combines TRBV29-1 with TRBJ2-3, with D uncertain. Germline V gene lookup returns CDR1 SQVTM and CDR2 ANQGSEA. The CDR3 has 14 residues. The ends were cut back, 0 bases at V and 7 bases at J, with 14 bases in the middle.